Sequencing of this T cell receptor beta chain was carried out in a study of blood T cell repertoires in COVID-19. Overall study: Acute-phase and convalescent COVID-19 samples originated in the United States, Italy and Spain.

As handled by the study authors: Amplified reference gene primers provided the basis for estimating nucleated cell counts. Profiled with immunoSEQ multiplex PCR; TCRdb holds only in-frame clones, not every one. V, J and clone size were drawn from that table, and D and trimming were deduced from the DNA. The repertoire holds about 82,000 clones, more than 75% seen once, with 6% to 7.5% in the top ten. The CDR3 runs to 15 residues. Germline CDR1 MDHEN, CDR2 SYDVKM. Trimming took 6 bases from V and 3 from J; bases not matched to a gene: 6. The sequencing sample was made of peripheral blood. The chain has TRBV28 and TRBJ2-2; 8 positions match TRBD1. This clonotype was sampled from a man in his forties or fifties with active or convalescent COVID-19. CDR3 nucleotide sequence: TGTGCCAGCAGACCCGGACAGGGATACACCGGGGAGCTGTTTTTT. This codes for CASRPGQGYTGELFF.